These 18 T cell receptor beta chains came from one sample sequenced in a study of blood T cell repertoires in COVID-19. TCRdb's table, derived via immunoSEQ multiplex PCR, lists solely in-frame clones and lacks some. The profile covers 270,000 or so clones, with about 85% appearing a single time and approximately 12% taken by the ten largest. The sequencing input was peripheral blood. The receptors come from a human donor in a cohort sampled during active COVID-19.

This clone was observed a single time. The chain employs TRBV3-1 (or the pseudogene TRBV3-2) and TRBJ1-5; a possible D gene is TRBD1 (5 bases). V was clipped by 4 bases and J by 4 bases, with 11 bases between them. Per germline, CDR1 LGHDT and CDR2 YNNKEL (reference sequence). The CDR3 is 14 residues long. The chain's CDR3 is CASSPRAINQPQHF. Here the CDR3 DNA reads TGTGCCAGCAGCCCCAGGGCGATAAATCAGCCCCAGCATTTT.

The chain recombines TRBV15 with TRBJ2-1; the match to TRBD2 covers 15 bases. This CDR3 has 16 amino acids. V trimming: 5 bases; J trimming: 10 bases; junction bases outside the gene matches: 9. Per germline, CDR1 LNHNV and CDR2 YYDKDF (reference sequence). The chain's CDR3 is CATSPRTSGRDWEQFF. The DNA of the CDR3 is TGTGCCACCAGCCCTAGGACTAGCGGGAGGGATTGGGAGCAGTTCTTC.

The genes are TRBV6-1 and TRBJ1-3, with D maybe TRBD1 (5 bases). CDR3 length equals 14 residues. V was trimmed by 2 bases and J by 4 bases, leaving 9 bases between them. CDR1 and CDR2 from the germline V gene are MNHNS and SASEGT. CDR3: CASSEPGGGNTIYF. Written as DNA, the CDR3 is TGTGCCAGCAGTGAACCCGGGGGGGGAAACACCATATATTTT.

The chain carries TRBV6-5 and TRBJ1-1; D perhaps matches TRBD1 (5 bases). Germline assignment: CDR1 MNHEY and CDR2 SVGAGI. V dropped 0 bases and J dropped 2 bases, with 13 bases sitting between them. The CDR3 sequence is 16 residues long. The CDR3 coding sequence is TGTGCCAGCAGTTACTCTTCGGGAGGGGTAAACACTGAAGCTTTCTTT. Translation gives CASSYSSGGVNTEAFF.

V usage is TRBV7-6 and J usage is TRBJ2-2, with a weak D call TRBD2 (6 bases). This CDR3 contains 16 residues. The V end was cut by 0 bases, the J end by 5 bases, with 13 bases between. From germline, CDR1 is SGHVS and CDR2 FNYEAQ. Here the CDR3 reads CASSLASWGRTGELFF. The CDR3 nucleotides read TGTGCCAGCAGCTTAGCCTCGTGGGGGAGGACCGGGGAGCTGTTTTTT. The full variable domain, in which reference TRBV7-6 and TRBJ2-2 provide the parts outside the CDR3, is GAGVSQSPRYKVTKRGQDVALRCDPISGHVSLYWYRQALGQGPEFLTYFNYEAQQDKSGLPNDRFSAERPEGSISTLTIQRTEQRDSAMYRCASSLASWGRTGELFFGEGSRLTVL.

The chain joins TRBV6-2 or TRBV6-3 to TRBJ2-5; possibly TRBD1 for D (6 bases). The CDR3 spans 15 residues. Germline-derived CDR1 and CDR2 are MNHEY and SVGEGT. Trimming stripped 5 bases from V and 5 bases from J, with 18 bases between. As DNA, the CDR3 is TGTGCCAGCAGTCCCACCCGTGACAGGCGGGAGACCCAGTACTTC. It is translated as CASSPTRDRRETQYF.

V and J are TRBV6-5 and TRBJ1-1, with D possibly matching TRBD1 (6 bases). Looked up from germline, CDR1 is MNHEY and CDR2 is SVGAGI. The CDR3 sequence is 12 residues long. The germline V and J ends were trimmed by 8 bases and 7 bases, with 14 bases remaining between them. In DNA form, the CDR3 reads TGTGCCAGCGAGATAACAGGGATTGAAGCTTTCTTT. This sequence encodes CASEITGIEAFF.

The V and J genes are TRBV4-2 and TRBJ2-3, with 7 bases that match TRBD2. Per the germline V gene, CDR1 is LGHNA and CDR2 is YNFKEQ. V lost 4 bases, J lost 2 bases, and 6 bases stayed unmatched. There are 15 residues in the CDR3. The CDR3 spells CASSRGTTDTDTQYF. The DNA of the CDR3 is TGTGCCAGCAGCCGAGGGACTACAGACACAGATACGCAGTATTTT.

The chain employs TRBV10-2 and TRBJ2-1; 9 bases line up with TRBD2. Unmatched junction bases numbered 17, after V lost 6 bases and J lost 8 bases. The germline V gene has CDR1 WSHSY and CDR2 SAAADI. The CDR3 runs 17 residues. CDR3 DNA sequence: TGCGCCAGCAGCAGGATATTTCGGCGGGAGGGCCCTTATGAGCAGTTCTTC. Amino acids: CASSRIFRREGPYEQFF.

The chain uses TRBV5-6 and TRBJ2-5, with 11 positions matching TRBD1. Germline loops: CDR1 SGHDT, CDR2 YYEEEE. Unmatched junction bases numbered 6, after V lost 3 bases and J lost 5 bases. This CDR3 has 15 residues. In DNA, the CDR3 is TGTGCCAGCAGCTCGCCCGGGACAGGGGGTGAGACCCAGTACTTC. It specifies CASSSPGTGGETQYF. Full variable domain (missing parts from reference TRBV5-6 and TRBJ2-5): DAGVTQSPTHLIKTRGQQVTLRCSPKSGHDTVSWYQQALGQGPQFIFQYYEEEERQRGNFPDRFSGHQFPNYSSELNVNALLLGDSALYLCASSSPGTGGETQYFGPGTRLLVL.

This clone was found once. This rearrangement joins TRBV11-2 to TRBJ2-1; 10 bases agree with TRBD1. Germline V gives CDR1 SGHAT, CDR2 FQNNGV. V lost 4 bases and J lost 0; bases outside the gene matches: 3. This CDR3 comprises 16 residues. The CDR3 DNA reads as TGTGCCAGCAGCTCCAGACAGGGGGCCTCCTACAATGAGCAGTTCTTC. This encodes CASSSRQGASYNEQFF.

V usage is TRBV28 and J usage is TRBJ1-2; 7 nucleotides line up with TRBD1. Germline assignment: CDR1 MDHEN and CDR2 SYDVKM. Trimming cost V 6 bases and J 8 bases; bases outside gene matches: 9. The CDR3 totals 13 residues. The CDR3 sequence: CASRSGQALGYTF. The CDR3 DNA reads TGTGCCAGCAGATCCGGACAGGCGCTAGGCTACACCTTC.

The gene calls are TRBV18 and TRBJ2-1; 7 positions match TRBD2. The V and J ends lost 4 bases and 7 bases, in that order; junction bases with no gene match: 10. The length of the CDR3 is 15 residues. CDR1 is KGHSH and CDR2 is LQKENI in the germline V gene. The CDR3 loop is CASSLNYGLGNEQFF. The CDR3 bases are TGTGCCAGCTCACTTAATTACGGACTAGGAAATGAGCAGTTCTTC.

This clone has only one observation. The gene calls are TRBV20-1 and TRBJ2-5, with TRBD1 as a possible D gene (5 bases). The germline gives CDR1 DFQATT, CDR2 SNEGSKA (reference sequence). The CDR3 has 13 residues. The germline V and J ends were trimmed by 3 bases and 5 bases, with 13 bases remaining between them. The CDR3 DNA follows: TGCAGTGCTAGTCTAGGGGTTGGCGAGACCCAGTACTTC. It codes for CSASLGVGETQYF.

The J gene is TRBJ2-1, the V gene TRBV28, with 10 positions matching TRBD2. With 7 bases clipped from V and 9 bases from J, the junction kept 6 bases outside the gene matches. CDR3 length equals 13 residues. Germline loops: CDR1 MDHEN, CDR2 SYDVKM. CDR3 region: CASTHGLAAEQFF. The CDR3 DNA is TGTGCCAGCACCCACGGACTAGCGGCTGAGCAGTTCTTC.

The chain combines TRBV27 with TRBJ2-3, with TRBD1 matching over 9 bases. The germline CDR1 and CDR2 sequences are MNHEY and SMNVEV (reference sequence). V gave up 5 bases and J gave up 3 bases; unmatched junction bases: 3. The CDR3 extends over 14 amino acids. CDR3: CASSRDRETDTQYF. The CDR3 bases are TGTGCCAGCAGTCGGGACAGGGAGACAGATACGCAGTATTTT.

The chain joins TRBV5-1 to TRBJ1-2; D possibly corresponds to TRBD1 (6 bases). The CDR3 sequence is 15 residues long. Germline V gene lookup returns CDR1 SGHRS and CDR2 YFSETQ. The germline V and J ends were trimmed by 1 base and 3 bases, with 13 bases remaining between them. As DNA, the CDR3 is TGCGCCAGCAGCTTGAACTGGGGGCCAGACTATGGCTACACCTTC. Protein product: CASSLNWGPDYGYTF.

CDR3 bases: TGCAGTGCTGGGGGCTCAGGGCCCCAGCATTTT. Translated: CSAGGSGPQHF. V usage is TRBV20-1 and J usage is TRBJ1-5; D might be TRBD1 (6 bases). CDR1 and CDR2 (germline): DFQATT, SNEGSKA (reference sequence). Trimming removed 5 bases at V and 9 bases at J, with 11 bases between. The CDR3 spans 11 residues.